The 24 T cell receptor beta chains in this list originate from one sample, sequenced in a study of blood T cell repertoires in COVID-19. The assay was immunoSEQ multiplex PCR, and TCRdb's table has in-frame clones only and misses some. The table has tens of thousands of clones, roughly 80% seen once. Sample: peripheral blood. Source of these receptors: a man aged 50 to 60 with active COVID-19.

In DNA form, the CDR3 reads TGTGCCAGCAGCGAGATCGGGATAACGTTAGGTCACGAGCAGTACTTC. Encoded protein: CASSEIGITLGHEQYF. This chain uses TRBV7-9 with TRBJ2-7, with a weak D call TRBD2 (5 bases). CDR3 length: 16 amino acids. With 5 bases removed from V and 5 bases from J, the gap between germline ends came to 22 bases. Germline CDR1 reads SEHNR; CDR2 reads FQNEAQ (reference sequence).

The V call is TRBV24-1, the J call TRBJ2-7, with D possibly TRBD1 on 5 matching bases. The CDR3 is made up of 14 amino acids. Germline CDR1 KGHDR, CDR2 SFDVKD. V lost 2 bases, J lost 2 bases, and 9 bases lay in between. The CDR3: CATSDSDRTYEQYF. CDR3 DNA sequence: TGTGCCACCAGTGATTCTGACAGAACCTACGAGCAGTACTTC.

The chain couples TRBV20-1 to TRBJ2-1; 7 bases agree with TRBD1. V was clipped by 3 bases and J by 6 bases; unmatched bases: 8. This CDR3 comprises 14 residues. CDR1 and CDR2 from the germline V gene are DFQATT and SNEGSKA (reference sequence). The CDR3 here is CSASSGQFFNEQFF. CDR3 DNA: TGCAGTGCTAGTTCGGGACAGTTTTTCAATGAGCAGTTCTTC.

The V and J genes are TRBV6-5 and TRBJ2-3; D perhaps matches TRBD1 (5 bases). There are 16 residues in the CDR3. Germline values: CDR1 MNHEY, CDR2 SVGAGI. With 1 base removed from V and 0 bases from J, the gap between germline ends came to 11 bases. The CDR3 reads CASSYYRTRSTDTQYF. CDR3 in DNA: TGTGCCAGCAGTTACTATAGGACAAGAAGCACAGATACGCAGTATTTT.

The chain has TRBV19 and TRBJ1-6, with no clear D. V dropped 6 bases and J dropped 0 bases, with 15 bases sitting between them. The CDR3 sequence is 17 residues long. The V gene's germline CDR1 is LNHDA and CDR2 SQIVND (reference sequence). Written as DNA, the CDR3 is TGTGCCAGTAGACCGGGCGGCGGGAGCTCCTATAATTCACCCCTCCACTTT. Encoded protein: CASRPGGGSSYNSPLHF.

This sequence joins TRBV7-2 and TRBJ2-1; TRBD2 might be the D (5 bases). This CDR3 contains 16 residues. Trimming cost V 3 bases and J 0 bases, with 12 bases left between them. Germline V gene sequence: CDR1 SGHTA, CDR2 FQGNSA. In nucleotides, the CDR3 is TGTGCCAGCAGCTTGGTGGGAGTTAGCTCCTACAATGAGCAGTTCTTC. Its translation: CASSLVGVSSYNEQFF.

The CDR3 DNA reads TGTGCCACCAGCAGAGCAACGGGCAGGGCAGATACGCAGTATTTT. Residues: CATSRATGRADTQYF. This chain links TRBV15 with TRBJ2-3; the D gene is possibly TRBD1 (5 bases). V was shortened by 1 base and J by 4 bases, with 12 bases between the two germline ends. There are 15 residues in the CDR3. Germline CDR1 reads LNHNV; CDR2 reads YYDKDF (reference sequence).

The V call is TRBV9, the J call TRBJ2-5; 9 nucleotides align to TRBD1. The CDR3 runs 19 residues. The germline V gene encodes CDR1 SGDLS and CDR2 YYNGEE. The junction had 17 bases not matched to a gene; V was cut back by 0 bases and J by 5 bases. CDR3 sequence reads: CASSVATGAGTGLSETQYF. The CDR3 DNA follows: TGTGCCAGCAGCGTAGCTACGGGGGCCGGGACAGGGCTTTCGGAGACCCAGTACTTC.

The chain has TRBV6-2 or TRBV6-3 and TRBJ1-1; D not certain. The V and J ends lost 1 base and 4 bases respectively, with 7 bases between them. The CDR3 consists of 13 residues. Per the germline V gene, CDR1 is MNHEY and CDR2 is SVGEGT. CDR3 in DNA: TGTGCCAGCAGTTACTGGCAGCGCACTGAAGCTTTCTTT. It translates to CASSYWQRTEAFF.

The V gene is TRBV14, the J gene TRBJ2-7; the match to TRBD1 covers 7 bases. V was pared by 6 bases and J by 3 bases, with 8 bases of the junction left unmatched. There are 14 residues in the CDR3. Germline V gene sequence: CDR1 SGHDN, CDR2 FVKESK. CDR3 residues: CASRRQGFGYEQYF. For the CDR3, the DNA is TGTGCCAGCAGAAGACAGGGATTCGGCTACGAGCAGTACTTC.

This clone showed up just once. CDR3 amino acids: CASSQDPDSGTQYF. The CDR3 DNA reads TGCGCCAGCAGCCAAGATCCCGACTCGGGGACGCAGTATTTT. V usage is TRBV4-3 and J usage is TRBJ2-3, with TRBD2 as a possible D gene (5 bases). V was cut by 0 bases and J by 9 bases, with 13 bases left in between. Germline V lookup: CDR1 LGHNA, CDR2 YSLEER. This CDR3 region has 14 residues.

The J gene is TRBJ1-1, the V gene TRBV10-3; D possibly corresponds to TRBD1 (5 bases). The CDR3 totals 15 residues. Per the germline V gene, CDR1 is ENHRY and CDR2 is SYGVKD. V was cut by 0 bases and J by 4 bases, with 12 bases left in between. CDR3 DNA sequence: TGTGCCATCAGTGAGTCGGCAGGGCATGCCACTGAAGCTTTCTTT. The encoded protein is CAISESAGHATEAFF.

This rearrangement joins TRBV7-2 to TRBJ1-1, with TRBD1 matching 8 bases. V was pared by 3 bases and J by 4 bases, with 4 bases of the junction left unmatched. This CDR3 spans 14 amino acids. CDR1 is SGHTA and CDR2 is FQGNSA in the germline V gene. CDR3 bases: TGTGCCAGCAGCTTGGACAGGGTCCCCACTGAAGCTTTCTTT. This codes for CASSLDRVPTEAFF.

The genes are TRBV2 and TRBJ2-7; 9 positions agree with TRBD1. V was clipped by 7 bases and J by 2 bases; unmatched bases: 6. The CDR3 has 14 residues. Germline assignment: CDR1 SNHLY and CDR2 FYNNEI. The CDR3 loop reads CASTPGQGPYEQYF. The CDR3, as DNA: TGTGCCAGCACCCCGGGACAGGGACCCTACGAGCAGTACTTC.

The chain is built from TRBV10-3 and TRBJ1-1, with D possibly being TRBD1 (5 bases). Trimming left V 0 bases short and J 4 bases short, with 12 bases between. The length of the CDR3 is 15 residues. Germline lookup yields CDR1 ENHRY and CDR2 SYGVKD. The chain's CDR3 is CAISESGARGTEAFF. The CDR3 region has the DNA TGTGCCATCAGTGAGTCCGGGGCGCGGGGCACTGAAGCTTTCTTT.

As DNA, the CDR3 is TGTGCCAGCAGTTTATCCGGGGGAGGGGGCATTCAGTACTTC. Amino acid sequence: CASSLSGGGGIQYF. The chain couples TRBV28 to TRBJ2-4; tentatively, D is TRBD2 (7 bases). Germline values: CDR1 MDHEN, CDR2 SYDVKM. CDR3 length: 14 residues. V was cut by 1 base and J by 9 bases, with 13 bases left in between.

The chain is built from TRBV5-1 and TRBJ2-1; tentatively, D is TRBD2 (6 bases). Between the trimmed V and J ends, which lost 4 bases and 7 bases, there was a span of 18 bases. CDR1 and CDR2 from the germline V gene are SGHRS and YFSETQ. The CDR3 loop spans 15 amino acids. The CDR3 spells CASSPFGGAGNEQFF. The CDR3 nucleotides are TGCGCCAGCAGCCCCTTCGGGGGAGCTGGAAATGAGCAGTTCTTC.

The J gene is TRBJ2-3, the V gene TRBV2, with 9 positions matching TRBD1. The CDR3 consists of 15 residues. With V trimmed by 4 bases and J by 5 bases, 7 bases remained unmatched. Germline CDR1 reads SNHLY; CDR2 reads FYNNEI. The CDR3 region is CASSGMDRGRDTQYF. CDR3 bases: TGTGCCAGCAGTGGGATGGACAGGGGACGAGATACGCAGTATTTT.

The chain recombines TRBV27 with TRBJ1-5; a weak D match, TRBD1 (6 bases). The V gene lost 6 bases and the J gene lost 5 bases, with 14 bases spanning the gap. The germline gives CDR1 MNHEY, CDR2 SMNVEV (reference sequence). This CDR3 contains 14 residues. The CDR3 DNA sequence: TGTGCCAGCAGGCCAACAGGGAGTCATCAGCCCCAGCATTTT. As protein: CASRPTGSHQPQHF.

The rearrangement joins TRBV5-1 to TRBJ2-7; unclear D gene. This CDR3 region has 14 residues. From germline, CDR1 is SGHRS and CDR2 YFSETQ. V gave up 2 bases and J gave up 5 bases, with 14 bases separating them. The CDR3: CASSLNLPRHEQYF. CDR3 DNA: TGCGCCAGCAGCTTAAACTTACCCCGCCACGAGCAGTACTTC.

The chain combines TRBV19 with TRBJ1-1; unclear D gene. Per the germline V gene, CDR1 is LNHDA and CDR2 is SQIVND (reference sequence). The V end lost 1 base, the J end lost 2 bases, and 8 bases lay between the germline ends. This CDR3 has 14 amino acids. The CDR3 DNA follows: TGTGCCAGTAGTATAGCCAGATATAACACTGAAGCTTTCTTT. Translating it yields CASSIARYNTEAFF. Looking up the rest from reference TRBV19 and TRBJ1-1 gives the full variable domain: DGGITQSPKYLFRKEGQNVTLSCEQNLNHDAMYWYRQDPGQGLRLIYYSQIVNDFQKGDIAEGYSVSREKKESFPLTVTSAQKNPTAFYLCASSIARYNTEAFFGQGTRLTVV.

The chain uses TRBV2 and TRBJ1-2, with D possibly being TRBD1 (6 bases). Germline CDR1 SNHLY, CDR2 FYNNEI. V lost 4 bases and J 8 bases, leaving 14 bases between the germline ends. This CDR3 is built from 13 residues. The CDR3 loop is CASSADSGAGYTF. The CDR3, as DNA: TGTGCCAGCAGTGCCGATTCAGGGGCCGGCTACACCTTC.

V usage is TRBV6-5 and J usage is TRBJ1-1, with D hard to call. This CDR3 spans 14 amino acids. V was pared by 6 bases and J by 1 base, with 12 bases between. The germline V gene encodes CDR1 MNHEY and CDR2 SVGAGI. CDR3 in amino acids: CASRMGSTNTEAFF. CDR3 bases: TGTGCCAGCAGGATGGGGAGCACGAACACTGAAGCTTTCTTT.

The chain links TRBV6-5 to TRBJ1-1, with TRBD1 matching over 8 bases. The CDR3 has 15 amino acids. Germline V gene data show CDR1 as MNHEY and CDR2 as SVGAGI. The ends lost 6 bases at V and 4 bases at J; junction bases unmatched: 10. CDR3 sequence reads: CASRNRQGWVTEAFF. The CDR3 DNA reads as TGTGCCAGCAGAAATCGACAGGGGTGGGTCACTGAAGCTTTCTTT.